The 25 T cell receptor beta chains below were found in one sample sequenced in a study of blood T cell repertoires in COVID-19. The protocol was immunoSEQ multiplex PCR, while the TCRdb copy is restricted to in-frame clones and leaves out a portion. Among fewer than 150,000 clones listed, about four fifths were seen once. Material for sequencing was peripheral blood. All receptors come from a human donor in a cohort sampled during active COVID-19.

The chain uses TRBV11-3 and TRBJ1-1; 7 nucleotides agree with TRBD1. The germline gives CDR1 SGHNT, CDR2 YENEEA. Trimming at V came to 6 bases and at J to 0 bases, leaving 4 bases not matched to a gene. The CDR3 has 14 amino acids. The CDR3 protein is CASSSGTVNTEAFF. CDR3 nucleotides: TGTGCCAGCAGTTCCGGGACAGTGAACACTGAAGCTTTCTTT.

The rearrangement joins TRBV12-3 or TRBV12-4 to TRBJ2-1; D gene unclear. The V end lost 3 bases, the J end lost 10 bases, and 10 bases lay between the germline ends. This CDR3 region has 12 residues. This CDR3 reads CASSLGRGEQFF. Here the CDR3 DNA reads TGTGCCAGCAGTTTGGGTCGAGGAGAGCAGTTCTTC.

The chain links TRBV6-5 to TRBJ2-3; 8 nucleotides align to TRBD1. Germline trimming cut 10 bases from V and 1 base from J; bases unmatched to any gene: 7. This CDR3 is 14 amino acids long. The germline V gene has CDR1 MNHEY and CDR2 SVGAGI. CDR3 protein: CATEARGRTDTQYF. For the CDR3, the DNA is TGTGCCACCGAAGCCAGGGGGCGCACAGATACGCAGTATTTT.

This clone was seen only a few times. CDR3: CASSVGGGTGELFF. CDR3 DNA sequence: TGTGCCAGCAGTGTGGGGGGAGGCACCGGGGAGCTGTTTTTT. The chain links TRBV2 to TRBJ2-2; the D gene is possibly TRBD2 (6 bases). Trimming left V 4 bases short and J 4 bases short, with 10 bases between. CDR1 SNHLY and CDR2 FYNNEI come from the germline V gene. This CDR3 has 14 amino acids.

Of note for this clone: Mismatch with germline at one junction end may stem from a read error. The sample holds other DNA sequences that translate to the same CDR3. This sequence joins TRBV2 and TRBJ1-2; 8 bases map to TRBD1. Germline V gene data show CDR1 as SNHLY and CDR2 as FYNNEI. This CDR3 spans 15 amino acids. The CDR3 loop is CASSERQGAVYGYTF. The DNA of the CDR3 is TGTGCCAGCAGTGAACGGCAGGGGGCGGTCTATGGCTACACTTTC.

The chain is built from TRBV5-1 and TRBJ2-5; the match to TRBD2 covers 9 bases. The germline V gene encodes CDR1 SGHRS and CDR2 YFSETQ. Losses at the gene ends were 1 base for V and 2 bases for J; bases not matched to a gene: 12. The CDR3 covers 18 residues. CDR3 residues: CASSLTGAGGGRQETQYF. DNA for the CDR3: TGCGCCAGCAGCTTGACTGGAGCGGGGGGTGGTCGACAAGAGACCCAGTACTTC. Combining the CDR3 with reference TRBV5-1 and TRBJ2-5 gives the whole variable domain KAGVTQTPRYLIKTRGQQVTLSCSPISGHRSVSWYQQTPGQGLQFLFEYFSETQRNKGNFPGRFSGRQFSNSRSEMNVSTLELGDSALYLCASSLTGAGGGRQETQYFGPGTRLLVL.

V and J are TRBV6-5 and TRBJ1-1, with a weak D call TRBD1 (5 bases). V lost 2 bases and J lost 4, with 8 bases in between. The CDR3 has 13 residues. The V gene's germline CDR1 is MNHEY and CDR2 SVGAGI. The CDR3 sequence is CASSYLGGTEAFF. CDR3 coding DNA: TGTGCCAGCAGTTACCTGGGGGGCACTGAAGCTTTCTTT.

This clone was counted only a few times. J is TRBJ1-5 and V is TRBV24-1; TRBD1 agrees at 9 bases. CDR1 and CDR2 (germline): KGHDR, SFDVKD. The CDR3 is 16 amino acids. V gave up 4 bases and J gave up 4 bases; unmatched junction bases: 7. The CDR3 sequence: CATSEITGGANQPQHF. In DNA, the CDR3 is TGTGCCACCAGTGAAATTACAGGGGGCGCGAATCAGCCCCAGCATTTT.

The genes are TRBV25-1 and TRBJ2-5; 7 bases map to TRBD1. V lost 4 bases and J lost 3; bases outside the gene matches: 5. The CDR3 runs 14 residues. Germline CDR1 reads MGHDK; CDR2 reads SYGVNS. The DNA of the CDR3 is TGTGCCAGCAGTGTTCCCGGGACAGAAGAGACCCAGTACTTC. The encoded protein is CASSVPGTEETQYF.

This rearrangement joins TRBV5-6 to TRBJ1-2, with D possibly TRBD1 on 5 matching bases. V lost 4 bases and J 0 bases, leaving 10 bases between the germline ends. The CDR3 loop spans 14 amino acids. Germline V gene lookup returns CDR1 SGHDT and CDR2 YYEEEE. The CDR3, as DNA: TGTGCCAGCAGCGGGGGACTACCTAACTATGGCTACACCTTC. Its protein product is CASSGGLPNYGYTF.

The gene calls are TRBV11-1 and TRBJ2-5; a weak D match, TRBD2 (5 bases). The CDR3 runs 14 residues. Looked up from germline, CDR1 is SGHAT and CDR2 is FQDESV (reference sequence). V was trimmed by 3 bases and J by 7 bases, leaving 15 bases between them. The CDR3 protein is CASSLPRGYGTQYF. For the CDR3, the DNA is TGTGCCAGCAGCTTGCCCCGGGGATATGGGACCCAGTACTTC.

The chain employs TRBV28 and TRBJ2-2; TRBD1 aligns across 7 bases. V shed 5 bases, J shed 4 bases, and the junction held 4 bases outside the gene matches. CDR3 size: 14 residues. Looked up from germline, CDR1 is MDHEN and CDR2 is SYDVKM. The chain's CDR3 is CASSLGQSTGELFF. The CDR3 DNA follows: TGTGCCAGCAGTCTGGGACAGTCCACCGGGGAGCTGTTTTTT.

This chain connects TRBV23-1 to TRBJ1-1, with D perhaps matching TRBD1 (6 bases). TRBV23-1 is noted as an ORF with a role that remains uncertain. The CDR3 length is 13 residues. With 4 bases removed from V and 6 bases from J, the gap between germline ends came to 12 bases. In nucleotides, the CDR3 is TGCGCCAGCAGTCCAACAGGGCGGGCTGAAGCTTTCTTT. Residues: CASSPTGRAEAFF.

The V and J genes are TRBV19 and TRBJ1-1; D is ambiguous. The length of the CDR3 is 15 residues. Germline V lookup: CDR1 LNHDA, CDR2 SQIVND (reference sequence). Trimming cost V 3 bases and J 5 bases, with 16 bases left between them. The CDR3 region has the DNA TGTGCCAGTAGTATCTTCGGGGATTACGGGACTGAAGCTTTCTTT. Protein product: CASSIFGDYGTEAFF.

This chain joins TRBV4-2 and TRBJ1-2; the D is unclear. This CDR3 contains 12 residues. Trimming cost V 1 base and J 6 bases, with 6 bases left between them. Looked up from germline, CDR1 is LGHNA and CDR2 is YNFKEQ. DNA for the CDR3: TGTGCCAGCAGCCAAGGGCCCGATGGCTACACCTTC. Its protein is CASSQGPDGYTF.

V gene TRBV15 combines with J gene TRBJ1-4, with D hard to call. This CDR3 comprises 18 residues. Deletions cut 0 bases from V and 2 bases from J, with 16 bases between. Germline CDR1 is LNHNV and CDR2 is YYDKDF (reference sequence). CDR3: CATSRDLRSYPTNEKLFF. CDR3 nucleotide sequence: TGTGCCACCAGCAGAGATCTTCGGTCCTACCCGACTAATGAAAAACTGTTTTTT.

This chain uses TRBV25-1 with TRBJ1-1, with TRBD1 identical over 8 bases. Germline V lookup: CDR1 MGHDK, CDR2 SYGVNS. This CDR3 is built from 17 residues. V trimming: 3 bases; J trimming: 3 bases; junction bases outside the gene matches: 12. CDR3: CASSDPRGQGSDTEAFF. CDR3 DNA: TGTGCCAGCAGTGACCCCAGGGGGCAAGGGAGTGACACTGAAGCTTTCTTT. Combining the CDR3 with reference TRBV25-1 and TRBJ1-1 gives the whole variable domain EADIYQTPRYLVIGTGKKITLECSQTMGHDKMYWYQQDPGMELHLIHYSYGVNSTEKGDLSSESTVSRIRTEHFPLTLESARPSHTSQYLCASSDPRGQGSDTEAFFGQGTRLTVV.

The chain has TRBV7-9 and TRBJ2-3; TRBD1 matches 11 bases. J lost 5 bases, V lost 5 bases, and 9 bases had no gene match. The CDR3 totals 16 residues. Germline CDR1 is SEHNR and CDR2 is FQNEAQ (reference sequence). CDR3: CASSPPGQGGKDTQYF. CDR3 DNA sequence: TGTGCCAGCAGCCCGCCGGGACAGGGGGGCAAAGATACGCAGTATTTT.

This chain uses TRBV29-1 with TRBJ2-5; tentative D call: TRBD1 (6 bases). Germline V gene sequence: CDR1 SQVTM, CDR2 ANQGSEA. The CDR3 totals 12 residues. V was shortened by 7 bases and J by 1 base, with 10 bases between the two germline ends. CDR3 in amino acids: CSARQVQETQYF. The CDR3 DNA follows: TGCAGCGCTAGACAGGTCCAAGAGACCCAGTACTTC.

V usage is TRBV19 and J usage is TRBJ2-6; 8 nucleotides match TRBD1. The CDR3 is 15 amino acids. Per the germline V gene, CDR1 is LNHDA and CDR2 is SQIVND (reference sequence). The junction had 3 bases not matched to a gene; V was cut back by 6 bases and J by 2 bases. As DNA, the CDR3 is TGTGCCAGTAGCTGGACAGGGACTGGGGCCAACGTCCTGACTTTC. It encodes CASSWTGTGANVLTF. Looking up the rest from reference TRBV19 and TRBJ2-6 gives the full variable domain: DGGITQSPKYLFRKEGQNVTLSCEQNLNHDAMYWYRQDPGQGLRLIYYSQIVNDFQKGDIAEGYSVSREKKESFPLTVTSAQKNPTAFYLCASSWTGTGANVLTFGAGSRLTVL.

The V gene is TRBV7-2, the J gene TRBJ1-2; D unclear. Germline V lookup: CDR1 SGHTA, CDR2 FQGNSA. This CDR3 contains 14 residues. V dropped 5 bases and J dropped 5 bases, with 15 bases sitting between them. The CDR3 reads CASSPPERVYGYTF. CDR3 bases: TGTGCCAGCAGCCCCCCGGAGAGGGTATATGGCTACACCTTC.

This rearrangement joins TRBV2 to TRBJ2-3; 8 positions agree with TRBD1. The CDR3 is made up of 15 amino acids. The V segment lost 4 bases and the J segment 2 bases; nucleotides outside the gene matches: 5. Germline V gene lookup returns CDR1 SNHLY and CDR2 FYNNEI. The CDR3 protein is CASSADRALTDTQYF. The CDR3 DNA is TGTGCCAGCAGTGCGGACAGGGCCCTCACAGATACGCAGTATTTT.

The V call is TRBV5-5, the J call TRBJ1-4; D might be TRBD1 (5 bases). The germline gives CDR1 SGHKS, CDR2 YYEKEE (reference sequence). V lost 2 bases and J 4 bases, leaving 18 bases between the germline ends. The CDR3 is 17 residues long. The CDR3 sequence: CASSFRHGGAGNEKLFF. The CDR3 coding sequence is TGTGCCAGCAGCTTCAGACACGGGGGAGCGGGTAATGAAAAACTGTTTTTT.

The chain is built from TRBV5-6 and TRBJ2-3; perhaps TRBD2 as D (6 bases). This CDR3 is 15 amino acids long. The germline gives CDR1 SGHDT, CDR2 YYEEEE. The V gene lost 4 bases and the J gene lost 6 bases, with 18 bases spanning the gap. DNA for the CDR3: TGTGCCAGCAGCCAAGGGGACTGGGATAGGGATACGCAGTATTTT. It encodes CASSQGDWDRDTQYF.

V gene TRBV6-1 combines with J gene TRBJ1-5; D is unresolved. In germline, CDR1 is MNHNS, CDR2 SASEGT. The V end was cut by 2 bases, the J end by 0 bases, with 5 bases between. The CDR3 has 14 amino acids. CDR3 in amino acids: CASSEQASNQPQHF. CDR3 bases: TGTGCCAGCAGTGAACAGGCTAGCAATCAGCCCCAGCATTTT.